This is a list of T cell receptor beta chains from one sample in a study of blood T cells in healthy people across ages. TCRdb itself ran the 5' RACE reads through MiXCR, one entry per CDR3 protein. The repertoire holds about 1.8 million distinct CDR3 sequences, around 50% seen once, with less than 2.5% in the top ten. Sequenced: blood. The receptor set was obtained from a woman aged 35 to 49 in good health. CDR3s include the opening cysteine and the closing phenylalanine or tryptophan. The D gene is left open where the match is weak. Part of the rows lack a size; the others show once, few, many or a class for expanded clones.

>TRBD1|TRBV11-2|few|TRBJ2-4
CASSLEGQGQNIQYF
TGTGCCAGCAGCTTAGAAGGACAGGGGCAAAACATTCAGTACTTC
>.|TRBV4-1|.|TRBJ1-4
CASSLYSGAMREEVEKLFF
TGCGCCAGCAGCCTCTACTCCGGGGCGATGAGAGAAGAAGTGGAAAAACTGTTTTTT
>TRBD1|TRBV15|few|TRBJ2-1
CATSRDWTGGLNEQFF
TGTGCCACCAGCAGAGATTGGACAGGGGGCCTGAATGAGCAGTTCTTC
>.|TRBV6-2/TRBV6-3|.|TRBJ1-2
CAGSSLRADGYTF
TGTGCGGGCAGTAGCTTACGCGCGGACGGCTACACCTTC
>.|TRBV20-1|.|TRBJ1-5
CSARDVRGHQPQHF
TGCAGTGCTAGAGATGTCCGGGGGCACCAGCCCCAGCATTTT
>.|TRBV4-2|.|TRBJ2-3
CASSLEERRTDTQYF
TGTGCCAGCAGCCTAGAGGAGAGGCGCACAGATACGCAGTATTTT
>.|TRBV12-3/TRBV12-4|few|TRBJ2-1
CASSLVAQFF
TGTGCCAGCAGTTTGGTTGCGCAGTTCTTC
>TRBD1|TRBV12-3/TRBV12-4|.|TRBJ2-4
CASSPQGAVKNIQYF
TGTGCCAGCAGTCCTCAGGGGGCTGTCAAAAACATTCAGTACTTC
>.|TRBV20-1|.|TRBJ2-1
CSANSESSYNEQFF
TGCAGTGCAAATTCGGAGAGCTCCTACAATGAGCAGTTCTTC
>.|TRBV6-2/TRBV6-3|.|TRBJ2-1
CASSRDTPGDNEQFF
TGTGCCAGCAGTAGGGACACGCCAGGGGATAATGAGCAGTTCTTC
>.|TRBV28|.|TRBJ1-6
CASSLPGRVLPPLHF
TGTGCCAGCAGTTTACCGGGCAGGGTTCTTCCACCCCTCCACTTT
>TRBD2|TRBV15|.|TRBJ2-7
CATSRDTPTSGDSYEQYF
TGTGCCACCAGCAGAGATACCCCTACTAGCGGGGACTCCTACGAGCAGTACTTC
>.|TRBV29-1|.|TRBJ1-2
CSVGGHYGYTF
TGCAGCGTAGGGGGGCACTATGGCTACACCTTC
>TRBD1|TRBV19|.|TRBJ2-7
CASSVGTGYPYEQYF
TGTGCCAGTAGTGTCGGGACAGGGTATCCCTACGAGCAGTACTTC
>TRBD2|TRBV6-4|.|TRBJ2-7
CASSPLVAGGPNRPSYEQYF
TGTGCCAGCAGTCCACTAGTAGCGGGCGGCCCTAATCGACCTTCCTACGAGCAGTACTTC
>TRBD1|TRBV29-1|.|TRBJ1-2
CSVGGLGTGRNYGYTF
TGCAGCGTTGGGGGGCTTGGGACAGGCCGCAACTATGGCTACACCTTC
>.|TRBV27|few|TRBJ2-5
CASSLSDPTGRGEETQYF
TGTGCCAGCAGTTTATCGGACCCTACAGGGCGGGGAGAAGAGACCCAGTACTTC
>.|TRBV20-1|.|TRBJ2-1
CSAIGRLSSYNEQFF
TGCAGTGCTATCGGACGGCTGAGCTCCTACAATGAGCAGTTCTTC
>TRBD1|TRBV28|.|TRBJ2-7
CASRVTGKSYEQYF
TGTGCCAGCAGGGTGACAGGGAAATCCTACGAGCAGTACTTC
>.|TRBV18|.|TRBJ1-5
CASSPPGAGQPQHF
TGTGCCAGCTCACCTCCGGGGGCAGGTCAGCCCCAGCATTTT
>.|TRBV12-3/TRBV12-4|.|TRBJ1-1
CASSLWQTNTEAFF
TGTGCCAGCAGTTTGTGGCAAACGAACACTGAAGCTTTCTTT
>TRBD2|TRBV5-1|once|TRBJ2-3
CASKTSGTTDTQYF
TGCGCCAGCAAGACTAGCGGAACCACAGATACGCAGTATTTT
>.|TRBV6-2/TRBV6-3|once|TRBJ1-2
CASSSTSAGGYTF
TGTGCCAGCAGTTCGACTTCGGCCGGTGGCTACACCTTC